This section outlines one T cell receptor beta chain sequence together with its context. This clone is described as medium-sized (0.01 to 0.1%). Its antigen is still unknown. No quality values exist for individual bases; no much larger clone is one base distant. The CDR3 numbers 14 residues from cysteine through phenylalanine. The sequence is cut down to CDR3 DNA, 42 bases in frame from base 1. According to the germline V gene, CDR1 reads MRHNA and CDR2 reads SNTAGT. V was cut back by 0 bases and J by 4 bases, leaving a gap of 6 bases between them. The data belong to a study of metastatic and nonmetastatic thyroid tumors (dated by TCRdb to the early 2020s). With respect to the entire study: The researchers compared repertoires between peripheral blood samples and tumor or nodule tissue samples from patients with malignant or benign thyroid disease. Results the study describes overall, beyond this receptor: TCR beta diversity was reported as significantly higher in malignant tumors than in benign nodules, in both blood and tumor samples.

Library creation used PCR. The sequencing machine was an Illumina HiSeq 4000. High-throughput sequencing was used to profile the CDR3 region of the TCR beta-chain in every patient. On the authors' methods: CDR3 differences across clinicopathological groups were used to build a classifier for discriminating distant-metastatic papillary thyroid cancer patients. Repertoire diversity was assessed with the Shannon index, and tumor-blood repertoire similarity with the Morisita-Horn index. TCRdb cleaned the public reads at Q25 with fastp, built clones with MiXCR and kept in-frame beta chains. The V and J calls were not made by the authors but by TCRdb's processing. Within this sample are around 20,000 clones, with approximately 26% of them counted one time only. 6% to 7.5% of the sample is held by the ten biggest clonotypes. Before undergoing thyroid surgery, none of the patients had been given any kind of treatment. Patient clinical samples collected from the early 2010s to the late 2010s were retrospectively analysed using T-cell receptor beta sequencing.

This receptor was taken from a female donor with papillary thyroid cancer or a benign thyroid nodule (not recorded which). Some clones in this sample may be carry-over from other donors' samples. The chain links TRBV6-4 with TRBJ2-2; TRBD2 could be the D gene, as 6 bases match. The sequenced sample consisted of blood. The sequence in DNA is TGTGCCAGCAGTGACTCGGGGGGCACCGGGGAGCTGTTTTTT. This is translated as CASSDSGGTGELFF.